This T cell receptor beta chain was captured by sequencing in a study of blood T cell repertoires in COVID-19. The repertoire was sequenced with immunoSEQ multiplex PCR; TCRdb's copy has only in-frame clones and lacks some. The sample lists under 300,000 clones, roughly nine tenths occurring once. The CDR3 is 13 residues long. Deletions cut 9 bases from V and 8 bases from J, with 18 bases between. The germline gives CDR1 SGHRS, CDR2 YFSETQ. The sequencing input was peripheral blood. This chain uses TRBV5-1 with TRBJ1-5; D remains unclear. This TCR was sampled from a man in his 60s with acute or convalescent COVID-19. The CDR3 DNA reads TGCGCCACCCCAAGGCTGGGTCAGGAGCCCCAGCATTTT. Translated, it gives CATPRLGQEPQHF. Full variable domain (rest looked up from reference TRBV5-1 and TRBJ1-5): KAGVTQTPRYLIKTRGQQVTLSCSPISGHRSVSWYQQTPGQGLQFLFEYFSETQRNKGNFPGRFSGRQFSNSRSEMNVSTLELGDSALYLCATPRLGQEPQHFGDGTRLSIL.